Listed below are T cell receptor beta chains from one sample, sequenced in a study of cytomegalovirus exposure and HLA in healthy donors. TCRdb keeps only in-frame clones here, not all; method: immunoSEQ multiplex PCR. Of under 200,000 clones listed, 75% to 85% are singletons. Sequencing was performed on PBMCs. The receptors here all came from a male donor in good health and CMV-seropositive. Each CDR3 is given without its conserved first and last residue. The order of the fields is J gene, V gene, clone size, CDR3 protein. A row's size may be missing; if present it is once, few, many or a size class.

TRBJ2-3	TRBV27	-	ASSLDVQGTDTQY
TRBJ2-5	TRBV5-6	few	ASSPKGGETQY
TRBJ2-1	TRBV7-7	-	ASSWAGGPGHNEQF
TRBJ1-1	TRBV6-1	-	ASSLSRSSEAF
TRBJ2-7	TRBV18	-	ASSPLDRGRYEQY
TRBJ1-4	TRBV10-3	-	AISGMGRARGATNEKLF
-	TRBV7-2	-	ASSGITRGQGSYEQY
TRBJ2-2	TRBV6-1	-	ATRQPRTGELF
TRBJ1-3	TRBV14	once	ASSQDFKSSGNTIY
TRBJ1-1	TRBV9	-	ASSVGQGGNTEAF
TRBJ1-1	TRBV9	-	ASSVDPHLGAF
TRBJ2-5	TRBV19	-	ASSPGTSGETQY
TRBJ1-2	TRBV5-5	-	ASSPAGYASYGYT
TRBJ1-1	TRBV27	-	ASSLTGETEAF
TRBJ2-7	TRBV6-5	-	ASSYPSGQGYEQY
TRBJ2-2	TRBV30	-	AWIRPRHGELF
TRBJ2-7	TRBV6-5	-	ASSYERAYEQY
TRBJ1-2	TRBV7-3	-	ASSDPTGGYGYT
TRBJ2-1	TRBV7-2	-	ASSLLSLADYNEQF
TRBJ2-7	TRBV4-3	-	ASSQDRGGRYEQY
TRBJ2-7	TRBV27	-	ASSFRATPGEQY
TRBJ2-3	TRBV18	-	ASSPVQGRTDTQY